The 2 T cell receptor beta chains below all came from one sample that was sequenced in a study of blood T cell repertoires in COVID-19. Clones were sequenced by immunoSEQ multiplex PCR, and TCRdb holds only the in-frame ones, with some missing. The table has some 180,000 clones, about nine tenths seen once; the top ten hold roughly 5%. Source material: peripheral blood. These receptors were obtained from a man between 18 and 35 years old with COVID-19, enrolled during active disease.

CDR3 coding DNA: TGTGCCAGCAGCTCGCGGGCAAATTCACCCCTCCACTTT. It codes for CASSSRANSPLHF. The rearrangement links TRBV5-6 to TRBJ1-6; D unresolved. Per the germline V gene, CDR1 is SGHDT and CDR2 is YYEEEE. Trimming cost V 3 bases and J 7 bases, with 8 bases left between them. The CDR3 sequence is 13 residues long.

This clone was recorded only once. The chain has TRBV6-5 and TRBJ2-1; 7 nucleotides agree with TRBD1. V was clipped by 6 bases and J by 7 bases; unmatched bases: 12. This CDR3 region has 15 residues. Germline assignment: CDR1 MNHEY and CDR2 SVGAGI. In DNA, the CDR3 is TGTGCCAGCAGGGGGTCCAGGGGGTCGGGGAATGAGCAGTTCTTC. This translates into CASRGSRGSGNEQFF.